The next 28 T cell receptor beta chains were all read from a single sample in a study of blood T cell repertoires in COVID-19. TCRdb's table, derived via immunoSEQ multiplex PCR, lists solely in-frame clones and lacks some. The repertoire has 270,000 or so clones, approximately 85% of them found once; the top ten carry under 8%. The sequencing input was PBMCs or T cells enriched from blood (not recorded which). These receptor sequences come from a woman aged 45-65 years who had been exposed to COVID-19.

This chain uses TRBV18 with TRBJ2-7; perhaps TRBD1 as D (5 bases). Trimming pared 2 bases from V and 5 bases from J, leaving 16 bases between. Germline CDR1 reads KGHSH; CDR2 reads LQKENI. The CDR3 spans 15 residues. The CDR3 sequence is CASSPARQGADEQYF. DNA of the CDR3: TGTGCCAGCTCACCAGCGAGGCAGGGTGCGGACGAGCAGTACTTC.

The V call is TRBV6-1, the J call TRBJ1-6, with TRBD1 matching over 7 bases. The CDR3 sequence is 15 residues long. In germline, CDR1 is MNHNS, CDR2 SASEGT. Germline trimming cut 3 bases from V and 14 bases from J; bases unmatched to any gene: 13. CDR3 protein: CASSELLGQAGTLHF. As DNA, the CDR3 is TGTGCCAGCAGTGAGTTATTAGGACAGGCGGGAACCCTCCACTTT.

V and J are TRBV7-2 and TRBJ1-4; 8 bases are a match to TRBD1. The length of the CDR3 is 14 residues. The germline V gene has CDR1 SGHTA and CDR2 FQGNSA. V shed 4 bases and J 8 bases; nucleotides not matched to a gene: 6. This CDR3 reads CASSYGTGGEKLFF. Written as DNA, the CDR3 is TGTGCCAGCAGCTACGGGACAGGCGGAGAAAAACTGTTTTTT. The complete variable domain, with remaining parts taken from reference TRBV7-2 and TRBJ1-4, reads GAGVSQSPSNKVTEKGKDVELRCDPISGHTALYWYRQSLGQGLEFLIYFQGNSAPDKSGLPSDRFSAERTGGSVSTLTIQRTQQEDSAVYLCASSYGTGGEKLFFGSGTQLSVL.

This clone was seen just once. The chain is built from TRBV19 and TRBJ2-1, with D hard to call. Germline CDR1 is LNHDA and CDR2 is SQIVND (reference sequence). The CDR3 covers 14 residues. Trimming removed 6 bases from V and 5 bases from J, with 14 bases in between. CDR3 in amino acids: CASRSSLADNEQFF. CDR3 nucleotide sequence: TGTGCCAGTAGAAGCAGCCTGGCGGACAATGAGCAGTTCTTC.

The gene calls are TRBV3-1 (or the pseudogene TRBV3-2) and TRBJ2-3; 14 bases line up with TRBD2. The germline gives CDR1 LGHDT, CDR2 YNNKEL (reference sequence). V lost 0 bases, J lost 2 bases, and 10 bases stayed unmatched. The CDR3 is made up of 20 amino acids. Here the CDR3 DNA reads TGTGCCAGCAGCCAAGAAAAAGCAGGACTAGCGGGGGGTCCCACAGATACGCAGTATTTT. Its protein is CASSQEKAGLAGGPTDTQYF.

The chain has TRBV5-5 and TRBJ1-5, with 10 positions matching TRBD1. The V and J ends lost 3 bases and 7 bases, in that order; junction bases with no gene match: 4. CDR3 length: 14 amino acids. Germline CDR1 SGHKS, CDR2 YYEKEE (reference sequence). CDR3 region: CASSWTGGEQPQHF. DNA of the CDR3: TGTGCCAGCAGCTGGACAGGGGGTGAGCAGCCCCAGCATTTT.

CDR3 loop: CSVGGRGPGNTIYF. The CDR3 DNA sequence: TGCAGCGTTGGCGGCAGGGGCCCTGGAAACACCATATATTTT. The chain links TRBV29-1 to TRBJ1-3; possibly TRBD1 for D (6 bases). The CDR3 length is 14 residues. Trimming took off 4 bases at V and 2 bases at J, with 12 bases between the two ends. In germline, CDR1 is SQVTM, CDR2 ANQGSEA.

The chain recombines TRBV7-2 with TRBJ2-5, with 8 bases fitting TRBD2. The ends lost 2 bases at V and 0 bases at J; junction bases unmatched: 8. CDR1 is SGHTA, CDR2 FQGNSA, per germline. This CDR3 has 17 residues. The DNA for the CDR3 is TGTGCCAGCAGCTTATCCCGCGGCGGGGGGTACCAAGAGACCCAGTACTTC. It is translated as CASSLSRGGGYQETQYF.

The chain joins TRBV9 to TRBJ2-7; 8 nucleotides line up with TRBD1. Germline lookup yields CDR1 SGDLS and CDR2 YYNGEE. CDR3 length: 14 amino acids. V lost 0 bases, J lost 2 bases, and 1 base stayed unmatched. CDR3 sequence: CASSVGGQAYEQYF. For the CDR3, the DNA is TGTGCCAGCAGCGTAGGGGGACAGGCCTACGAGCAGTACTTC. Full variable domain (rest looked up from reference TRBV9 and TRBJ2-7): DSGVTQTPKHLITATGQRVTLRCSPRSGDLSVYWYQQSLDQGLQFLIQYYNGEERAKGNILERFSAQQFPDLHSELNLSSLELGDSALYFCASSVGGQAYEQYFGPGTRLTVT.

As DNA, the CDR3 is TGTGCCAGCAGCTTAGAGGACAGGGCCATATATTTT. Translating gives CASSLEDRAIYF. V usage is TRBV11-2 and J usage is TRBJ1-3; TRBD1 aligns across 8 bases. The CDR3 has 12 amino acids. Germline V gene lookup returns CDR1 SGHAT and CDR2 FQNNGV. V was pared by 0 bases and J by 11 bases, with 0 bases of the junction left unmatched.

The V gene is TRBV19, the J gene TRBJ2-2; 10 bases fit TRBD1. The CDR3 consists of 16 residues. J lost 6 bases, V lost 4 bases, and 8 bases had no gene match. Germline lookup yields CDR1 LNHDA and CDR2 SQIVND (reference sequence). The CDR3 loop is CASSSRDRGSAGELFF. The CDR3 nucleotides read TGTGCCAGTAGTAGCCGGGACAGGGGATCCGCCGGGGAGCTGTTTTTT. The variable domain in full, completed from reference TRBV19 and TRBJ2-2, reads DGGITQSPKYLFRKEGQNVTLSCEQNLNHDAMYWYRQDPGQGLRLIYYSQIVNDFQKGDIAEGYSVSREKKESFPLTVTSAQKNPTAFYLCASSSRDRGSAGELFFGEGSRLTVL.

This clone came up a few times. The genes are TRBV6-2 or TRBV6-3 and TRBJ1-2; perhaps TRBD1 as D (6 bases). Germline-derived CDR1 and CDR2 are MNHEY and SVGEGT. With 2 bases removed from V and 4 bases from J, the gap between germline ends came to 17 bases. The CDR3 contains 16 residues. CDR3 sequence: CASSYLQKGRGYGYTF. The CDR3 nucleotides read TGTGCCAGCAGTTACCTCCAGAAGGGCAGGGGCTATGGCTACACCTTC.

This clone was found a few times. V gene TRBV13 combines with J gene TRBJ2-3; weak D call: TRBD2 (7 bases). Germline CDR1 reads PRHDT; CDR2 reads FYEKMQ (reference sequence). The CDR3 runs to 16 residues. V lost 0 bases to trimming and J lost 2 bases, with 12 bases between them. The CDR3 is CASSLGGGGPTDTQYF. The CDR3 DNA sequence: TGTGCCAGCAGCTTAGGGGGAGGGGGACCCACAGATACGCAGTATTTT.

V is TRBV5-4 and J is TRBJ2-3, with TRBD1 matching 8 bases. This CDR3 is built from 15 residues. Germline lookup yields CDR1 SGHNT and CDR2 YYREEE (reference sequence). The V gene end was trimmed by 4 bases and the J gene end by 6 bases; junction bases not matched to a gene: 10. The DNA for the CDR3 is TGTGCCAGCAGCCGAGTGACAGGGGTCGGTGATACGCAGTATTTT. It codes for CASSRVTGVGDTQYF.

The sample holds one count of this clone. This chain uses TRBV19 with TRBJ2-7, with D possibly TRBD2 on 5 matching bases. CDR1 and CDR2 from the germline V gene are LNHDA and SQIVND (reference sequence). The CDR3 loop spans 13 amino acids. V lost 4 bases to trimming and J lost 0 bases, with 7 bases between them. Here the CDR3 reads CASSNAGSYEQYF. The CDR3 DNA reads TGTGCCAGTAGTAATGCGGGCTCCTACGAGCAGTACTTC.

The V and J genes are TRBV27 and TRBJ2-7; D not resolved. This CDR3 comprises 15 residues. From germline, CDR1 is MNHEY and CDR2 SMNVEV (reference sequence). Trimming removed 3 bases from V and 4 bases from J, with 16 bases in between. CDR3 nucleotides: TGTGCCAGCAGTTTGGGTGGCAGAGGCCCATACGAGCAGTACTTC. Translation: CASSLGGRGPYEQYF.

The V and J genes are TRBV18 and TRBJ1-4; unclear D gene. The germline V gene has CDR1 KGHSH and CDR2 LQKENI. V was cut by 4 bases and J by 4 bases, with 16 bases left in between. This CDR3 is built from 16 residues. The CDR3 DNA sequence: TGTGCCAGCTCACGGGCAATCGTCGGGGATAATGAAAAACTGTTTTTT. Translating gives CASSRAIVGDNEKLFF.

The CDR3 here is CASSFSGQGTGELFF. The DNA of the CDR3 is TGTGCCAGCAGCTTCTCGGGACAGGGGACCGGGGAGCTGTTTTTT. The chain joins TRBV7-9 to TRBJ2-2; 10 nucleotides line up with TRBD1. V dropped 3 bases and J dropped 5; count of bases not matched to a gene: 3. Per the germline V gene, CDR1 is SEHNR and CDR2 is FQNEAQ (reference sequence). The CDR3 has 15 residues.

The V call is TRBV18, the J call TRBJ2-7, with a possible D match to TRBD1 (6 bases). Germline loops: CDR1 KGHSH, CDR2 LQKENI. V dropped 0 bases and J dropped 3 bases, with 12 bases sitting between them. The CDR3 covers 15 residues. The CDR3: CASSPPSEQGYEQYF. The CDR3 DNA is TGTGCCAGCTCACCACCGTCTGAACAGGGCTACGAGCAGTACTTC.

Written as DNA, the CDR3 is TGTGCCAGCAGTGAAGCCGGGGGGCCTCTATATGGCTACACCTTC. This sequence encodes CASSEAGGPLYGYTF. This chain connects TRBV6-1 to TRBJ1-2; maybe TRBD1 (6 bases). Trimming removed 0 bases from V and 5 bases from J, with 13 bases in between. The CDR3 is 15 amino acids. The germline V gene encodes CDR1 MNHNS and CDR2 SASEGT.

The CDR3 here is CASSLAGGAGGYNEQFF. The CDR3, as DNA: TGTGCCAGCAGCTTAGCGGGGGGAGCGGGGGGTTACAATGAGCAGTTCTTC. The chain is built from TRBV7-2 and TRBJ2-1, with TRBD2 matching over 9 bases. Germline V gene sequence: CDR1 SGHTA, CDR2 FQGNSA. After removal of 0 bases from V and 4 bases from J, the junction contained 7 bases not matched to a gene. The CDR3 sequence is 17 residues long.

This clone has just one count. The chain links TRBV7-2 to TRBJ1-2; no firm D call. Deletions cut 7 bases from V and 4 bases from J, with 10 bases between. This CDR3 is built from 12 residues. CDR1 is SGHTA, CDR2 FQGNSA, per germline. The CDR3 protein is CASNPRGYGYTF. As DNA, the CDR3 is TGTGCCAGCAACCCCCGGGGCTATGGCTACACCTTC.

This clone was found once. The V call is TRBV5-4, the J call TRBJ2-7, with D possibly matching TRBD1 (5 bases). In germline, CDR1 is SGHNT, CDR2 YYREEE (reference sequence). With 0 bases removed from V and 5 bases from J, the gap between germline ends came to 12 bases. CDR3 length equals 14 residues. The CDR3 nucleotides read TGTGCCAGCAGCTTGGATCCAGGGTCCCACGAGCAGTACTTC. Its protein is CASSLDPGSHEQYF.

As regards this clone: A read error is likely, as this CDR3 ends without the conserved phenylalanine or tryptophan. No DNA is shown, since the ends of the CDR3 on it are uncertain; the CDR3 is the one TCRdb lists. This sequence joins TRBV21-1 and TRBJ2-3; TRBD1 is taken as the D call from the table, unchecked against the DNA. TRBV21-1 is designated a pseudogene. The CDR3 adds up to 11 amino acids, both ends counted. The CDR3: CASSKEGGDRR.

The chain uses TRBV29-1 and TRBJ2-3; 7 positions agree with TRBD2. Looked up from germline, CDR1 is SQVTM and CDR2 is ANQGSEA. Trimming removed 6 bases from V and 1 base from J; junction bases left unmatched: 7. The CDR3 is 14 residues long. CDR3 region: CSVKGAGGTDTQYF. The DNA of the CDR3 is TGCAGCGTCAAAGGGGCGGGGGGCACAGATACGCAGTATTTT.

This chain links TRBV5-1 with TRBJ1-1; no clear D. V was trimmed by 4 bases and J by 10 bases, leaving 17 bases between them. The V gene's germline CDR1 is SGHRS and CDR2 YFSETQ. This CDR3 is 13 amino acids long. DNA of the CDR3: TGCGCCAGCAGCGACGACGGTGAGGGATTAGCTTTCTTT. It yields the protein CASSDDGEGLAFF.

The gene calls are TRBV14 and TRBJ1-2, with TRBD1 identical over 7 bases. The CDR3 runs to 14 residues. Germline V gene lookup returns CDR1 SGHDN and CDR2 FVKESK. The J segment lost 1 base and the V segment lost 4 bases, leaving 3 bases of the junction unmatched. CDR3 DNA: TGTGCCAGCAGCCCCGGGACAGTTAACTATGGCTACACCTTC. It yields the protein CASSPGTVNYGYTF.

This rearrangement joins TRBV6-2 or TRBV6-3 to TRBJ2-3, with 12 bases aligning to TRBD2. CDR3 size: 16 residues. V shed 0 bases, J shed 6 bases, and the junction held 4 bases outside the gene matches. The V gene's germline CDR1 is MNHEY and CDR2 SVGEGT. DNA for the CDR3: TGTGCCAGCAGTTACTCGGGACTAGCGGGTCCGGATACGCAGTATTTT. Translation gives CASSYSGLAGPDTQYF.